The 23 T cell receptor beta chains below were found in one sample sequenced in a study of T-cell memory formation after mild COVID-19. Via MiXCR, TCRdb re-called the 5' RACE reads, giving one row per CDR3 protein. Among roughly 400,000 distinct CDR3 sequences listed, approximately 15% were seen once. Material for sequencing was PBMCs or a T cell subset sorted from them (not recorded which). The receptors come from a man between 18 and 29 years old who had mild COVID-19 (a few samples of this study predate the infection). Cell type and time point are not known.

This rearrangement joins TRBV5-6 to TRBJ1-4; maybe TRBD1 (5 bases). Between the trimmed V and J ends, which lost 0 bases and 7 bases, there was a span of 10 bases. The germline V gene has CDR1 SGHDT and CDR2 YYEEEE. The CDR3 contains 14 residues. The CDR3 DNA is TGTGCCAGCAGCTTGGAGGGGATGGGTGAAAAACTGTTTTTT. Protein sequence: CASSLEGMGEKLFF.

This clonotype was seen a few times. The chain has TRBV6-6 and TRBJ2-4; D gene ambiguous. V lost 8 bases, J lost 0 bases, and 8 bases lay in between. CDR3 length: 13 amino acids. In germline, CDR1 is MNHNY, CDR2 SVGAGI (reference sequence). The CDR3 region is CASSYLAKNIQYF. The CDR3 region has the DNA TGTGCCAGCTCATACCTAGCCAAAAACATTCAGTACTTC.

This sequence joins TRBV7-2 and TRBJ2-5, with 8 bases lining up with TRBD2. Looked up from germline, CDR1 is SGHTA and CDR2 is FQGNSA. This CDR3 has 14 residues. V dropped 4 bases and J dropped 1; count of bases not matched to a gene: 2. CDR3: CASSWTSSQETQYF. The CDR3, as DNA: TGTGCCAGCAGCTGGACTAGCTCCCAAGAGACCCAGTACTTC.

The V and J genes are TRBV4-1 and TRBJ2-1; D is uncertain. The CDR3 has 14 residues. CDR1 and CDR2 (germline): MGHRA, YSYEKL. V was shortened by 3 bases and J by 7 bases, with 13 bases between the two germline ends. CDR3 coding DNA: TGCGCCAGCAGCCAGGATAGCTCTTTTAATGAGCAGTTCTTC. Translated: CASSQDSSFNEQFF.

The CDR3: CASTGAGSRGYNEQFF. CDR3 nucleotide sequence: TGTGCCAGCACGGGGGCAGGATCGAGGGGGTACAATGAGCAGTTCTTC. J is TRBJ2-1 and V is TRBV21-1; the listed D gene, TRBD1, was not tested against the DNA. TRBV21-1 is an annotated pseudogene. The CDR3 spans 16 residues.

The CDR3 nucleotides read TGTGCCAGCAGCTTAGGTGGTCCGGGGACTAACTATGGCTACACCTTC. Encoded protein: CASSLGGPGTNYGYTF. The chain combines TRBV7-9 with TRBJ1-2, with D unclear. Germline lookup yields CDR1 SEHNR and CDR2 FQNEAQ (reference sequence). Trimming removed 1 base at V and 0 bases at J, with 12 bases between. The CDR3 is made up of 16 amino acids. Filled out from reference TRBV7-9 and TRBJ1-2, the complete variable domain reads DTGVSQNPRHKITKRGQNVTFRCDPISEHNRLYWYRQTLGQGPEFLTYFQNEAQLEKSRLLSDRFSAERPKGSFSTLEIQRTEQGDSAMYLCASSLGGPGTNYGYTFGSGTRLTVV.

The chain links TRBV5-1 to TRBJ2-1, with 9 bases identical to TRBD1. Germline CDR1 is SGHRS and CDR2 is YFSETQ. The CDR3 runs 13 residues. J gave up 8 bases and V 4 bases, and 4 bases lay outside the gene matches. CDR3 sequence reads: CASSRTGVHEQFF. As DNA, the CDR3 is TGCGCCAGCAGCCGGACAGGGGTTCATGAGCAGTTCTTC.

In this sample, this clonotype turned up a few times. At one boundary the junction diverges from the germline segment, which might be a read error. This chain links TRBV12-3 or TRBV12-4 with TRBJ2-3; tentatively, D is TRBD2 (6 bases). The CDR3 is 13 residues long. CDR3: CASSLAGLSRWDF. The CDR3 DNA sequence: TGTGCCAGCAGTTTAGCGGGACTCTCGAGATGGGATTTT.

In its sample, this clonotype was seen many times. The rearrangement uses TRBV6-6 and TRBJ2-3; no clear D. CDR1 is MNHNY, CDR2 SVGAGI, per germline (reference sequence). The germline V and J ends were trimmed by 5 bases and 3 bases, with 6 bases remaining between them. The CDR3 sequence is 12 residues long. The CDR3 loop reads CASSRQTDTQYF. DNA for the CDR3: TGTGCCAGCAGTAGGCAAACAGATACGCAGTATTTT.

There are a few counts of this clonotype. V usage is TRBV5-1 and J usage is TRBJ2-7; TRBD1 matches at 7 bases. Germline loops: CDR1 SGHRS, CDR2 YFSETQ. Trimming at V came to 0 bases and at J to 3 bases, leaving 6 bases not matched to a gene. CDR3 length: 15 amino acids. CDR3 protein: CASSLAGDSLYEQYF. The CDR3 nucleotides read TGCGCCAGCAGCTTGGCCGGGGACAGCCTCTACGAGCAGTACTTC.

This clonotype was seen a few times. This chain joins TRBV11-2 and TRBJ2-2, with 7 bases matching TRBD1. CDR1 SGHAT and CDR2 FQNNGV come from the germline V gene. V shed 8 bases, J shed 1 base, and the junction held 1 base outside the gene matches. The CDR3 is 13 residues long. The CDR3 protein is CASGTENTGELFF. The CDR3 DNA sequence: TGTGCCAGCGGGACAGAGAACACCGGGGAGCTGTTTTTT.

This chain joins TRBV11-2 and TRBJ2-6, with D hard to call. CDR1 SGHAT and CDR2 FQNNGV come from the germline V gene. Trimming pared 1 base from V and 0 bases from J, leaving 16 bases between. The CDR3 is made up of 19 amino acids. DNA for the CDR3: TGTGCCAGCAGCTTAGCCCGCTTTTACGGTTACTCTGGGGCCAACGTCCTGACTTTC. Protein sequence: CASSLARFYGYSGANVLTF.

The chain links TRBV24-1 to TRBJ2-3; D call uncertain. Germline CDR1 is KGHDR and CDR2 is SFDVKD. Trimming left V 1 base short and J 6 bases short, with 10 bases between. CDR3 length equals 14 residues. CDR3 region: CATSDFGEADTQYF. CDR3 coding DNA: TGTGCCACCAGTGATTTTGGGGAAGCGGATACGCAGTATTTT.

In its sample, this clonotype was seen a few times. The chain's CDR3 is CALTDSYEQYF. The CDR3 DNA reads as TGTGCACTTACGGATTCCTACGAGCAGTACTTC. The chain employs TRBV7-9 and TRBJ2-7; D call uncertain. In germline, CDR1 is SEHNR, CDR2 FQNEAQ (reference sequence). The CDR3 runs 11 residues.

The CDR3 nucleotides read TGCGCCAGCAGCCTGGATATAAGCGGACAGGGTGGAAACACCATATATTTT. Encoded protein: CASSLDISGQGGNTIYF. The genes are TRBV4-3 and TRBJ1-3; 8 bases agree with TRBD1. V shed 4 bases, J shed 3 bases, and the junction held 11 bases outside the gene matches. The CDR3 runs 17 residues. CDR1 and CDR2 from the germline V gene are LGHNA and YSLEER.

This clonotype was found a few times. The CDR3 reads CASSGLLITEAFF. For the CDR3, the DNA is TGTGCCAGCTCCGGACTCCTGATCACTGAAGCTTTCTTT. The chain carries TRBV7-3 and TRBJ1-1; unclear D gene. The CDR3 spans 13 residues. The V end was cut by 8 bases, the J end by 4 bases, with 14 bases between. Germline V gene lookup returns CDR1 SGHTA and CDR2 FQGTGA.

This clonotype was picked up many times. The chain couples TRBV7-2 to TRBJ1-2; tentative D call: TRBD1 (5 bases). The germline V gene has CDR1 SGHTA and CDR2 FQGNSA. Trimming cost V 5 bases and J 4 bases, with 8 bases left between them. The CDR3 covers 12 residues. CDR3 protein: CASSPDTYGYTF. The CDR3 nucleotides are TGTGCCAGCAGCCCGGACACCTATGGCTACACCTTC.

The chain carries TRBV6-6 and TRBJ1-2; no firm D call. Trimming shortened V by 0 bases and J by 4 bases, and 6 bases separated the two germline ends. The CDR3 has 13 amino acids. Germline V gene data show CDR1 as MNHNY and CDR2 as SVGAGI (reference sequence). CDR3: CASSYSTAYGYTF. CDR3 sequence (DNA): TGTGCCAGCAGTTACTCGACGGCCTATGGCTACACCTTC.

This clonotype was seen many times. This rearrangement joins TRBV19 to TRBJ1-2, with D tentatively TRBD1 (5 bases). The germline V gene encodes CDR1 LNHDA and CDR2 SQIVND (reference sequence). The CDR3 totals 15 residues. Trimming left V 3 bases short and J 4 bases short, with 15 bases between. The CDR3 coding sequence is TGTGCCAGTAGTATCTTCGGGTCAGGGATCTATGGCTACACCTTC. It yields the protein CASSIFGSGIYGYTF.

Turning to this clonotype: One end of the junction varies from germline; a read error may be responsible. V gene TRBV5-4 combines with J gene TRBJ2-5; D is unresolved. Germline V gives CDR1 SGHNT, CDR2 YYREEE (reference sequence). The CDR3 has 12 residues. In DNA form, the CDR3 reads TGTGCCAGCAGCTCCCGGCCAGAGATCCAGTACTTC. Translating gives CASSSRPEIQYF.

V gene TRBV3-1 combines with J gene TRBJ1-1, with 7 bases identical to TRBD1. In germline, CDR1 is LGHDT, CDR2 YNNKEL (reference sequence). The CDR3 extends over 16 amino acids. V lost 2 bases and J lost 0; bases outside the gene matches: 6. CDR3 protein: CASSQNEDRLNTEAFF. CDR3 DNA: TGTGCCAGCAGCCAAAATGAGGACAGGCTGAACACTGAAGCTTTCTTT.

This clonotype was found a few times. This chain uses TRBV7-2 with TRBJ1-2; tentatively, D is TRBD1 (5 bases). Germline assignment: CDR1 SGHTA and CDR2 FQGNSA. V gave up 2 bases and J gave up 6 bases, with 10 bases separating them. This CDR3 comprises 13 residues. CDR3 residues: CASSLMGQNGYTF. As DNA, the CDR3 is TGTGCCAGCAGCTTAATGGGGCAAAATGGCTACACCTTC.

The CDR3: CATSQQGSLENEQFF. The CDR3 nucleotides read TGTGCCACCAGTCAACAGGGAAGCTTAGAGAATGAGCAGTTCTTC. This chain links TRBV24-1 with TRBJ2-1, with D perhaps matching TRBD1 (6 bases). V was clipped by 6 bases and J by 7 bases, with 18 bases between them. Germline values: CDR1 KGHDR, CDR2 SFDVKD. The CDR3 sequence is 15 residues long.